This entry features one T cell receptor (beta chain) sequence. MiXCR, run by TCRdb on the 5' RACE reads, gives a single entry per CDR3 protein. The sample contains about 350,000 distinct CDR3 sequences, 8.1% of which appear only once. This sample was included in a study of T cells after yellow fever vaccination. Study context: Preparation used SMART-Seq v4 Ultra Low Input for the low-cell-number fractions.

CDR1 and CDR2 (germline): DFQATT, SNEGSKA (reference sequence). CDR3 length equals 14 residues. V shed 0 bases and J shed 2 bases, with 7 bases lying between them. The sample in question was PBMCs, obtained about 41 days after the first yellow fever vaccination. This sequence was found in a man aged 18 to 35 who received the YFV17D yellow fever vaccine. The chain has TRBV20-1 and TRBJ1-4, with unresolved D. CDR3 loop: CSARDGGTNEKLFF. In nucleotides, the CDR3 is TGCAGTGCTAGAGATGGAGGGACTAATGAAAAACTGTTTTTT.